A selection of T cell receptor beta chains follows, all from one sample in a study of regulatory T cells in long-lasting Graves disease. TCRdb ran MiXCR on the multiplex PCR reads and lists one entry per CDR3 protein. In the table there are about 500,000 distinct CDR3 sequences, more than 10% of which are singletons. The data were also submitted as part of a second study, on T cells in Graves' hyperthyroidism and ophthalmopathy.

The source was peripheral blood mononuclear cells (PBMCs), collected at new diagnosis, from a patient treated with antithyroid drugs. These receptors came from a woman aged 25 to 39 with Graves disease. Both conserved end residues are part of each CDR3. The D gene is left open where the match is weak. Expanded clones get a size class; other rows say once, few or many, or leave the size out.

D gene | J gene | clone size | V gene | CDR3 DNA | CDR3 protein
. | TRBJ1-4 | many | TRBV28 | TGTGCCAGCAGTACCCCGGGCGGCCTGAATGAAAAACTGTTTTTT | CASSTPGGLNEKLFF
TRBD2 | TRBJ2-2 | few | TRBV6-1 | TGTGCCAGCAGCCTGCCTGCTAGCGGGGCCACCGGGGAGCTGTTTTTT | CASSLPASGATGELFF
. | TRBJ2-1 | many | TRBV20-1 | TGCAGTGCTAGGTCCAATGAGCAGTTCTTC | CSARSNEQFF
. | TRBJ2-4 | . | TRBV12-3/TRBV12-4 | TGTGCCAGCAGTTTATCGGGGCCCCAAAACATTCAGTACTTC | CASSLSGPQNIQYF
. | TRBJ2-5 | many | TRBV11-1 | TGTGCCAGCAGCTTAGAGGTGGAAGAGACCCAGTACTTC | CASSLEVEETQYF
. | TRBJ2-3 | many | TRBV7-6 | TGTGCCAGCAGCTTCAGTGAGGGGCAAAATTGGGTAGATACGCAGTATTTT | CASSFSEGQNWVDTQYF
. | TRBJ2-1 | few | TRBV19 | TGTGCCAGTAGTATGGGTTTTCGGAGAACACGCCCCCGTGAGCAGTTCTTC | CASSMGFRRTRPREQFF
. | TRBJ1-5 | many | TRBV2 | TGTGCCAGCAGTGAGAGGGGATTCAGAAATCAGCCCCAGCATTTT | CASSERGFRNQPQHF
. | TRBJ2-3 | many | TRBV18 | TGTGCCAGCTCCCCCATGGTTGGTAGCACAGATACGCAGTATTTT | CASSPMVGSTDTQYF
. | TRBJ1-5 | many | TRBV7-9 | TGTGCCAGCAGCTTAGGGGACCTAAGCAATCAGCCCCAGCATTTT | CASSLGDLSNQPQHF
. | TRBJ2-1 | many | TRBV2 | TGTGCCAGCAGTCCCGGGACTGCCGGACTGTTCTTC | CASSPGTAGLFF
. | TRBJ2-3 | many | TRBV5-1 | TGCGCCAGCAGGAGGATCCCGGCCGCAGATACGCAGTATTTT | CASRRIPAADTQYF
TRBD2 | TRBJ2-1 | . | TRBV19 | TGTGCCAGTAGTATACTAGCGGGAGCCTCCCACAATGAGCAGTTCTTC | CASSILAGASHNEQFF
. | TRBJ1-2 | . | TRBV6-9 | TGTGCCAGCAGTTACGGCCGGACTGCATATGGCTACACCTTC | CASSYGRTAYGYTF
. | TRBJ1-6 | few | TRBV20-1 | TGCAGTGCTCCTCGGCACGAAGGCTCCTATAATTCACCCCTCCACTTT | CSAPRHEGSYNSPLHF
TRBD2 | TRBJ2-1 | . | TRBV24-1 | TGTGCCACCAGTGATTTCCGGACTAGCGGATCCTACAATGAGCAGTTCTTC | CATSDFRTSGSYNEQFF
. | TRBJ1-3 | . | TRBV20-1 | TGCAGTGCTATCGATGACTCTGGAAACACCATATATTTT | CSAIDDSGNTIYF
TRBD2 | TRBJ2-7 | many | TRBV13 | TGTGCCAGCAGCTTAGTTGCGGGAGTGAAGGAGCAGTACTTC | CASSLVAGVKEQYF
TRBD2 | TRBJ2-3 | . | TRBV6-2/TRBV6-3 | TGTGCCAGCAGTTACTCGGGGACTAGCGGGAGAGCTACGCAGTATTTT | CASSYSGTSGRATQYF
TRBD1 | TRBJ1-2 | many | TRBV30 | TGTGCCTGGAGCCGGGACAGGTGGTCCTATGGCTACACCTTC | CAWSRDRWSYGYTF
. | TRBJ2-1 | many | TRBV11-3 | TGTGCCAGCAGCTTAGATGGGCCGCCACCTTACAATGAGCAGTTCTTC | CASSLDGPPPYNEQFF
. | TRBJ1-5 | . | TRBV6-5 | TGTGCCAGCAGTTACTTGTATCGTTTGGGGCCCCAGCATTTT | CASSYLYRLGPQHF
. | TRBJ2-1 | once | TRBV28 | TGTGCCAGCGGTTGGACAGTCTACAATAAGCAGTTCTTC | CASGWTVYNKQFF
. | TRBJ2-1 | many | TRBV10-3 | TGTGCCATCAGTGAGTCCTGGACTTACAATGAGCAGTTCTTC | CAISESWTYNEQFF
TRBD2 | TRBJ2-1 | many | TRBV15 | TGTGCCACCAGCGCAGGGACTAGCGGGAGTGGGCATGGGCAGTTCTTC | CATSAGTSGSGHGQFF
TRBD1 | TRBJ1-2 | many | TRBV4-2 | TGTGCCAGCAGCCTCCAGGGGGCTTTGGGCTATGGCTACACCTTC | CASSLQGALGYGYTF
. | TRBJ1-1 | . | TRBV19 | TGTGCCAGTAGTATAGATCGAGGTGGGAAGAACACTGAAGCTTTCTTT | CASSIDRGGKNTEAFF
TRBD2 | TRBJ2-1 | . | TRBV27 | TGTGCCAGCAGTTTACTCTTAGCGGGAGGGCCGGGTAATGAGCAGTTCTTC | CASSLLLAGGPGNEQFF
TRBD2 | TRBJ2-5 | many | TRBV6-5 | TGTGCCAGCAGTTACTCCGGACTAGCGGGAGAGACCCAGTACTTC | CASSYSGLAGETQYF
. | TRBJ2-3 | many | TRBV30 | TGTGCCTGGAGTGTAATGGGCGCAGATACGCAGTATTTT | CAWSVMGADTQYF
. | TRBJ1-1 | many | TRBV28 | TGTGCCAGCAGTGACGGGGGACGGATGAACACTGAAGCTTTCTTT | CASSDGGRMNTEAFF
TRBD2 | TRBJ2-3 | many | TRBV5-1 | TGCGCCAGCAGCTTGGAAGTCACTAGCGGGTACACAGATACGCAGTATTTT | CASSLEVTSGYTDTQYF
. | TRBJ1-1 | many | TRBV15 | TGTGCCACCAGCAGAGATATACTATCTGAAGCTTTCTTT | CATSRDILSEAFF
TRBD2 | TRBJ2-7 | many | TRBV28 | TGTGCCAGCAGTTTAGGGGTAGCGGGTACCTACGAGCAGTACTTC | CASSLGVAGTYEQYF
. | TRBJ1-2 | few | TRBV20-1 | TGCAGTGCTAGAGAGGTTCAGGGGCTCGGCTACACCTTC | CSAREVQGLGYTF
. | TRBJ2-7 | few | TRBV30 | TGTGCCTGGAGTGTAGCCTACGAGCAGTACTTC | CAWSVAYEQYF
TRBD2 | TRBJ2-1 | . | TRBV6-1 | TGTGCCAGCAGGCTAGCGGGAGGTGGGAATGAGCAGTTCTTC | CASRLAGGGNEQFF
. | TRBJ1-2 | . | TRBV2 | TGTGCCAGCAGCACGGACGGTGGGTATGGCTACACCTTC | CASSTDGGYGYTF
TRBD1 | TRBJ2-7 | once | TRBV20-1 | TGCAGTGCTGGGACAGGGGGCGGGCAGTACTTC | CSAGTGGGQYF
. | TRBJ1-2 | many | TRBV28 | TGTGCCAGCACCCTCCAGGGAAATGGCTACACCTTC | CASTLQGNGYTF
. | TRBJ2-7 | many | TRBV11-2 | TGTGCCAGCAGCCCACTAGACGGTCCCTACGAGCAGTACTTC | CASSPLDGPYEQYF
TRBD2 | TRBJ2-7 | few | TRBV7-9 | TGTGCCAGCAGGGTAGCGGGAGGGCACGAGCAGTACTTC | CASRVAGGHEQYF
. | TRBJ2-1 | many | TRBV5-5 | TGTGCCAGCACCCCAATGGGGGCAGGGTACAATGAGCAGTTCTTC | CASTPMGAGYNEQFF
. | TRBJ1-2 | many | TRBV3-1 | TGTGCCAGCAGCCAAGAGGTTTTCGGCTACACCTTC | CASSQEVFGYTF
. | TRBJ2-7 | many | TRBV12-3/TRBV12-4 | TGTGCCAGCAGGCTCTTGGGCGCAGGGGACGAGCAGTACTTC | CASRLLGAGDEQYF
TRBD1 | TRBJ1-2 | . | TRBV3-1 | TGTGCCAGCAGCCAAGATAACAGGGGAGACTATGGCTACACCTTC | CASSQDNRGDYGYTF
TRBD1 | TRBJ2-7 | . | TRBV20-1 | TGCAGTGCTAGAGATTCAAAATGGGACAGGCTAGGCGAGCAGTACTTC | CSARDSKWDRLGEQYF
. | TRBJ2-7 | many | TRBV12-3/TRBV12-4 | TGTGCCAGCAGTTTAATGCTCCCCGGGGAGCAGTACTTC | CASSLMLPGEQYF
. | TRBJ2-7 | few | TRBV6-5 | TGTGCCAGCAGTTACCCCGATAAGCAGTACTTC | CASSYPDKQYF
. | TRBJ2-7 | many | TRBV7-2 | TGTGCCAGCAGCTTAGGCAGGGGGGTCGAGCAGTACTTC | CASSLGRGVEQYF
TRBD1 | TRBJ2-1 | few | TRBV7-6 | TGTGCCAGCAGCTTAGCGGTTAACAGGGGGCGCTACAATGAGCAGTTCTTC | CASSLAVNRGRYNEQFF
TRBD2 | TRBJ2-1 | many | TRBV11-3 | TGTGCCAGCAGCTCAGAAGCGGGAGTACCGCAGTTCTTC | CASSSEAGVPQFF